The 20 T cell receptor beta chains below come from one sample, sequenced in a study of T-cell reconstitution after alpha-beta-depleted transplantation in children. Unique molecular identifiers were built into the TCRbeta library. From the PCR reads, TCRdb called clonotypes with MiXCR, one entry per CDR3 protein. The table lists about a million distinct CDR3 sequences, about 30% of them singletons. This sample comprised PBMCs, mostly from graft donor cells, obtained 360 days after TCRalphabeta/CD19-depleted stem cell transplant. The receptors shown here come from a boy under two years old who had a stem cell transplant for SCID, so the T cells may come from the graft donor.

This clonotype was detected only a few times. V usage is TRBV29-1 and J usage is TRBJ2-3, with TRBD2 matching over 12 bases. CDR1 is SQVTM, CDR2 ANQGSEA, per germline. The CDR3 runs 15 residues. Trimming removed 6 bases from V and 4 bases from J; junction bases left unmatched: 8. CDR3 sequence reads: CSVTGTSGLADTQYF. CDR3 nucleotides: TGCAGCGTAACCGGGACTAGCGGGTTAGCAGATACGCAGTATTTT.

Details on this clonotype: It is unclear where the CDR3 begins or ends on the DNA, so no DNA is shown, and the CDR3 is as TCRdb lists it. This chain connects TRBV7-5 to TRBJ1-5; the table names TRBD1, a call not compared with the DNA. TRBV7-5 is termed a pseudogene. The CDR3 region is 20 residues in length, termini included. CDR3 sequence: CISVSEARGTGNFSNQPQHF.

The sample holds a few counts of this clonotype. This chain joins TRBV3-1 and TRBJ1-1; TRBD1 matches at 7 bases. The J segment lost 2 bases and the V segment lost 5 bases, leaving 11 bases of the junction unmatched. The CDR3 totals 16 residues. CDR1 and CDR2 (germline): LGHDT, YNNKEL (reference sequence). CDR3 region: CASSSPEGALNTEAFF. The DNA of the CDR3 is TGTGCCAGCAGCTCCCCGGAGGGGGCCCTCAACACTGAAGCTTTCTTT.

This clonotype was counted between two and nine times. This chain links TRBV10-2 with TRBJ1-5; perhaps TRBD1 as D (6 bases). The CDR3 has 15 amino acids. Looked up from germline, CDR1 is WSHSY and CDR2 is SAAADI. V was shortened by 2 bases and J by 2 bases, with 10 bases between the two germline ends. The CDR3 nucleotides are TGCGCCAGCAGTGAGCCCGAGGGGGGCAATCAGCCCCAGCATTTT. Translating gives CASSEPEGGNQPQHF.

V usage is TRBV4-1 and J usage is TRBJ2-5, with D unclear. Trimming took off 0 bases at V and 2 bases at J, with 13 bases between the two ends. This CDR3 spans 16 amino acids. Germline V gene sequence: CDR1 MGHRA, CDR2 YSYEKL. The chain's CDR3 is CASSQDSTTQQETQYF. In DNA form, the CDR3 reads TGCGCCAGCAGCCAAGATTCGACGACTCAACAAGAGACCCAGTACTTC.

The chain has TRBV6-5 and TRBJ1-3; no definite D call. The CDR3 sequence is 16 residues long. Germline CDR1 and CDR2: MNHEY and SVGAGI. The ends were cut back, 0 bases at V and 0 bases at J, with 9 bases in the middle. The CDR3 is CASSYSPADSGNTIYF. The CDR3 DNA reads TGTGCCAGCAGTTACTCGCCAGCGGACTCTGGAAACACCATATATTTT.

The rearrangement uses TRBV11-1 and TRBJ1-6; D is uncertain. V dropped 5 bases and J dropped 0 bases, with 17 bases sitting between them. There are 18 residues in the CDR3. Per germline, CDR1 SGHAT and CDR2 FQDESV (reference sequence). CDR3 residues: CASSGLRGGNSYNSPLHF. In DNA form, the CDR3 reads TGTGCCAGCAGCGGCTTACGAGGCGGGAACTCCTATAATTCACCCCTCCACTTT.

The chain recombines TRBV12-3 or TRBV12-4 with TRBJ1-2; weak D call: TRBD1 (5 bases). The V end was cut by 3 bases, the J end by 4 bases, with 12 bases between. The CDR3 has 14 amino acids. CDR3 residues: CASSFVDSSYGYTF. The CDR3 DNA reads TGTGCCAGCAGTTTTGTTGACAGCAGCTATGGCTACACCTTC.

In DNA, the CDR3 is TGTGCCAGCAGTTTAGCGGCAGCGGCGGCAGATACGCAGTATTTT. Protein product: CASSLAAAAADTQYF. The chain employs TRBV12-3 or TRBV12-4 and TRBJ2-3; weak D call: TRBD2 (5 bases). Trimming took 0 bases from V and 4 from J, leaving 11 bases between them. The CDR3 consists of 15 residues.

This clonotype was counted between two and nine times. The rearrangement links TRBV6-1 to TRBJ1-3; D not certain. Germline CDR1 and CDR2: MNHNS and SASEGT. The germline V and J ends were trimmed by 6 bases and 0 bases, with 9 bases remaining between them. CDR3 size: 14 residues. CDR3 loop: CASRAPGSGNTIYF. CDR3 sequence (DNA): TGTGCCAGCAGGGCTCCGGGCTCTGGAAACACCATATATTTT.

This clonotype appeared a few times. The gene calls are TRBV20-1 and TRBJ1-5, with D maybe TRBD1 (5 bases). From germline, CDR1 is DFQATT and CDR2 SNEGSKA (reference sequence). The CDR3 is 15 amino acids. Trimming took 6 bases from V and 1 from J, leaving 16 bases between them. CDR3 region: CSAARDGGSNQPQHF. CDR3 bases: TGCAGTGCGGCCAGGGACGGTGGCAGCAATCAGCCCCAGCATTTT.

Comment on this clonotype: The junction differs from germline at one of its ends, possibly a read error. CDR3 sequence: CSARDAGTGNTGELFF. The CDR3 DNA reads as TGCAGTGCCAGAGACGCCGGGACAGGGAACACCGGGGAGCTGTTTTTT. The chain uses TRBV20-1 and TRBJ2-2; 8 bases line up with TRBD1. The germline CDR1 and CDR2 sequences are DFQATT and SNEGSKA (reference sequence). The CDR3 spans 16 residues.

The rearrangement links TRBV28 to TRBJ1-2; TRBD1 aligns across 7 bases. The V and J ends lost 4 bases and 6 bases, in that order; junction bases with no gene match: 14. The CDR3 consists of 16 residues. Germline values: CDR1 MDHEN, CDR2 SYDVKM. As DNA, the CDR3 is TGTGCCAGCAGTTCCCCCTCACCACAGGGGCGCCATGGCTACACCTTC. Amino acids: CASSSPSPQGRHGYTF.

The chain joins TRBV12-3 or TRBV12-4 to TRBJ2-2; perhaps TRBD1 as D (6 bases). The CDR3 contains 16 residues. Trimming left V 3 bases short and J 9 bases short, with 20 bases between. CDR3 sequence reads: CASSLRQGWIRRELFF. The CDR3 DNA reads TGTGCCAGCAGTTTGAGGCAGGGGTGGATCAGGCGGGAGCTGTTTTTT.

This clonotype was counted ten times or more. The V gene is TRBV28, the J gene TRBJ2-5; D call uncertain. Per the germline V gene, CDR1 is MDHEN and CDR2 is SYDVKM. V shed 4 bases and J shed 4 bases, with 7 bases lying between them. This CDR3 comprises 12 residues. The CDR3 loop is CASSSTGETQYF. The CDR3 coding sequence is TGTGCCAGCAGTTCGACGGGAGAGACCCAGTACTTC.

This clonotype has only a few counts. The chain has TRBV29-1 and TRBJ1-5, with D unresolved. The germline V gene encodes CDR1 SQVTM and CDR2 ANQGSEA. This CDR3 region has 14 residues. Trimming shortened V by 5 bases and J by 1 base, and 12 bases separated the two germline ends. The CDR3 sequence: CSVSGGQSNQPQHF. In DNA form, the CDR3 reads TGCAGCGTTAGCGGTGGGCAGAGCAATCAGCCCCAGCATTTT.

This chain connects TRBV4-2 to TRBJ2-6; D uncertain. This CDR3 comprises 16 residues. Trimming left V 1 base short and J 0 bases short, with 7 bases between. Germline V gene lookup returns CDR1 LGHNA and CDR2 YNFKEQ. CDR3 nucleotides: TGTGCCAGCAGCCAAGCATCTTACTCTGGGGCCAACGTCCTGACTTTC. It specifies CASSQASYSGANVLTF.

The chain uses TRBV9 and TRBJ1-4, with D possibly matching TRBD1 (6 bases). The CDR3 is made up of 15 amino acids. CDR1 SGDLS and CDR2 YYNGEE come from the germline V gene. The V and J ends lost 0 bases and 7 bases respectively, with 13 bases between them. DNA for the CDR3: TGTGCCAGCAGCGTAGGGGGGGCAGACACTGAAAAACTGTTTTTT. Its translation is CASSVGGADTEKLFF.

In the case of this clonotype: One end of the junction does not line up with germline, which may come from a read error. The CDR3: CASSSQPGPFLIF. CDR3 sequence (DNA): TGTGCCAGCAGTTCCCAACCGGGACCTTTTTTGATCTTC. V and J are TRBV12-3 or TRBV12-4 and TRBJ2-1, with D perhaps matching TRBD1 or TRBD2 (5 bases each). The CDR3 runs to 13 residues.

This chain links TRBV27 with TRBJ2-1; either TRBD1 or TRBD2 may supply D (6 bases each). The germline V gene encodes CDR1 MNHEY and CDR2 SMNVEV (reference sequence). The CDR3 has 15 amino acids. The V end lost 3 bases, the J end lost 7 bases, and 16 bases lay between the germline ends. The CDR3 reads CASSFPGGTLNEQFF. The CDR3 bases are TGTGCCAGCAGTTTTCCGGGCGGGACACTTAATGAGCAGTTCTTC.